A single sample gave rise to the 4 T cell receptor beta chains below, sequenced in a study of blood T cell repertoires in COVID-19. Assay: immunoSEQ multiplex PCR; the TCRdb copy retains only in-frame clones and omits some. The sample lists about 85,000 clones, approximately 78% occurring once. What was sequenced was peripheral blood. All receptors derive from a woman older than 75 with acute or convalescent COVID-19.

The V gene is TRBV14, the J gene TRBJ2-1, with 7 bases that match TRBD2. Germline V gene data show CDR1 as SGHDN and CDR2 as FVKESK. Trimming took 4 bases from V and 9 from J; bases not matched to a gene: 9. The CDR3 is made up of 14 amino acids. This chain's CDR3 is CASSLGGGSFEQFF. CDR3 nucleotides: TGTGCCAGCAGCCTTGGGGGAGGGTCCTTTGAGCAGTTCTTC.

The rearrangement joins TRBV4-2 to TRBJ1-6; 10 nucleotides align to TRBD1. This CDR3 has 17 amino acids. In germline, CDR1 is LGHNA, CDR2 YNFKEQ. V lost 1 base to trimming and J lost 6 bases; unmatched junction nucleotides: 6. The CDR3 DNA is TGTGCCAGCAGCCAAGCCCCGACAGGGGGCGGTAATTCACCCCTCCACTTT. This gives the protein CASSQAPTGGGNSPLHF.

This sequence joins TRBV10-1 and TRBJ2-1; D might be TRBD1 (5 bases). This CDR3 contains 15 residues. Between the trimmed V and J ends, which lost 2 bases and 6 bases, there was a span of 14 bases. In germline, CDR1 is WNHNN, CDR2 SYGVQD (reference sequence). CDR3 residues: CASSEEGANSNEQFF. The CDR3 DNA is TGCGCCAGCAGTGAGGAAGGGGCAAATTCCAATGAGCAGTTCTTC.

About this clone: Other nucleotide sequences in the sample specify the same CDR3. The gene calls are TRBV7-6 and TRBJ2-5; possible D gene TRBD1, 6 bases. V shed 3 bases and J shed 5 bases, with 16 bases lying between them. The V gene's germline CDR1 is SGHVS and CDR2 FNYEAQ. This CDR3 is 15 amino acids long. DNA of the CDR3: TGTGCCAGCAGCTTGACCCGGACAGAACAGGAGACCCAGTACTTC. It codes for CASSLTRTEQETQYF.